This T cell receptor beta chain was observed in a study of blood T cell repertoires in COVID-19. Looking at the study overall: Some COVID-19 samples were acute and others convalescent; all came from the United States, Italy and Spain. PBMCs, B-cell-depleted T cells, or T cells were the source of the cDNA or gDNA that made up the material.

In the source study's methods: The authors estimated nucleated cell counts from reference gene primer amplification. Assay used: immunoSEQ multiplex PCR; TCRdb lists only in-frame clones, some missing. For V, J and clone size, that table is used; D and trimming come from the DNA. Here the sample spans some 120,000 clones, about four fifths being singletons. Germline V gene sequence: CDR1 MDHEN, CDR2 SYDVKM. Germline trimming cut 5 bases from V and 2 bases from J; bases unmatched to any gene: 5. CDR3 length: 15 residues. This rearrangement joins TRBV28 to TRBJ1-3, with TRBD1 matching over 8 bases. Sequenced input: peripheral blood. The sequence derives from a man aged 60 to 69 with acute or convalescent COVID-19. This CDR3 is CASSIRTGTGNTIYF. In DNA, the CDR3 is TGTGCCAGCAGTATCCGGACAGGGACTGGAAACACCATATATTTT.